This TCR beta chain is from a study of cytomegalovirus exposure and HLA in healthy donors. As for the study in general: There were some 380 genotyped donors. Of these, roughly 80% fell in the genetic ancestry cluster associated with self-reported Caucasian donors.

Findings and limits, study-wide: Evidence from a later analysis indicated that most CMV-associated TCR beta chains looked HLA-restricted. Among the sequence variants, a highly shared cluster was likely an artifact of sequencing. In a later analysis, specific HLA alleles were associated with more than 15,000 TCR beta sequences at a 0.05 false discovery rate.

Points on this clone: The antigen is unknown.

The V gene lost 11 bases and the J gene lost 2 bases, with 13 bases spanning the gap. There are 13 residues in the CDR3. Germline-derived CDR1 and CDR2 are SEHNR and FQNEAQ (reference sequence). It was with 60 Vbeta and 13 Jbeta primers that the PCR ran. Clones were read by immunoSEQ multiplex PCR, and TCRdb kept only the in-frame ones, dropping some. Among 85,000 to 120,000 clones listed, about 76% were seen once. V and J are TRBV7-9 and TRBJ1-3; weak D call: TRBD1 (6 bases). The sample was PBMCs. This receptor was identified in a woman aged 45-59 years in good health and CMV-seropositive. CDR3 DNA: TGTGCCCCTCAGGGGCGGGCTGGAAACACCATATATTTT. Translated, it gives CAPQGRAGNTIYF.